Below, 10 T cell receptor beta chains from the same sample are listed, as sequenced in a study of metastatic and nonmetastatic thyroid tumors. Patients underwent thyroid surgery, and none had received any treatment before it. TCRdb reprocessed the PCR reads via MiXCR. The sample has some 33,000 clones, 10% to 11% seen once. Sequenced sample: blood. These receptors were taken from a female donor with papillary thyroid cancer or a benign thyroid nodule (not recorded which). Some clones in this sample may be carry-over from other donors' samples.

Only a few counts were recorded for this clone. Distinct nucleotide sequences in the sample also encode this CDR3. V gene TRBV24-1 combines with J gene TRBJ2-3; D not certain. The CDR3 length is 16 residues. The V and J ends lost 4 bases and 0 bases respectively, with 13 bases between them. The germline V gene has CDR1 KGHDR and CDR2 SFDVKD. This CDR3 reads CATSDWTEASTDTQYF. The CDR3 DNA reads as TGTGCCACCAGTGACTGGACGGAAGCCAGCACAGATACGCAGTATTTT.

This clone was seen repeatedly, ten times or more. This sequence joins TRBV20-1 and TRBJ1-1, with D perhaps TRBD1 (6 bases). Germline V lookup: CDR1 DFQATT, CDR2 SNEGSKA (reference sequence). This CDR3 is 11 amino acids long. V gave up 2 bases and J gave up 6 bases, with 7 bases separating them. For the CDR3, the DNA is TGCAGTGCTAGACCAGGGGCTGAAGCTTTCTTT. Translation gives CSARPGAEAFF.

This clone was counted ten times or more. The rearrangement links TRBV7-3 to TRBJ2-5; 7 bases are shared with TRBD1. J gave up 2 bases and V 2 bases, and 5 bases lay outside the gene matches. CDR1 and CDR2 (germline): SGHTA, FQGTGA. This CDR3 region has 15 residues. The CDR3 reads CASSLSGTEQETQYF. DNA of the CDR3: TGTGCCAGCAGCTTATCGGGGACAGAACAAGAGACCCAGTACTTC.

This clone was detected a few times. One junction end disagrees with the germline gene, perhaps due to a read error. The chain joins TRBV2 to TRBJ2-3, with unresolved D. Germline assignment: CDR1 SNHLY and CDR2 FYNNEI. The CDR3 extends over 11 amino acids. The CDR3: CARSDTDTQYF. Here the CDR3 DNA reads TGTGCCCGCAGTGACACAGATACGCAGTATTTT.

This clone was found many times. This chain uses TRBV20-1 with TRBJ2-1; 7 bases agree with TRBD1. CDR1 and CDR2 from the germline V gene are DFQATT and SNEGSKA (reference sequence). The V gene end was trimmed by 1 base and the J gene end by 4 bases; junction bases not matched to a gene: 4. The CDR3 runs 14 residues. The CDR3 region is CSARAGRGYNEQFF. The CDR3 nucleotides are TGCAGTGCTAGAGCGGGCAGGGGGTACAATGAGCAGTTCTTC.

This clone has a count of ten or more. Since a much larger clone is just one base distant, this may be a read error. This CDR3 is missing its conserved last phenylalanine or tryptophan, likely due to a read error. The rearrangement uses TRBV30 and TRBJ2-7; no firm D call. Germline V lookup: CDR1 GTSNPN, CDR2 SVGIG (reference sequence). The CDR3 consists of 12 residues. Trimming shortened V by 4 bases and J by 2 bases, and 9 bases separated the two germline ends. The CDR3 DNA follows: TGTGCCTGGAACGCTCGCCCCTACGAGCAGTACTCC. This gives the protein CAWNARPYEQYS.

This clone was detected ten times or more. The chain couples TRBV10-2 to TRBJ2-7, with a weak D call TRBD2 (6 bases). CDR1 is WSHSY and CDR2 is SAAADI in the germline V gene. The CDR3 covers 18 residues. The V end lost 4 bases, the J end lost 0 bases, and 22 bases lay between the germline ends. DNA of the CDR3: TGCGCCAGCAGTGTAACAGCGGGCGGGCCCTGGAGCTCCTACGAGCAGTACTTC. Encoded protein: CASSVTAGGPWSSYEQYF.

This clone was counted many times. The chain uses TRBV5-4 and TRBJ1-2; D is undetermined. The CDR3 is 14 amino acids. The V and J ends lost 7 bases and 4 bases respectively, with 17 bases between them. Germline V gives CDR1 SGHNT, CDR2 YYREEE (reference sequence). CDR3 DNA sequence: TGTGCCAGCTCTACGTGGTTATCGCTCTATGGCTACACCTTC. Translating it yields CASSTWLSLYGYTF.

This clone was detected ten times or more. A much larger clonotype is one base distant, so this may be a read error. The conserved phenylalanine or tryptophan is not found at the CDR3 terminus, so this likely reflects a read error. The J gene is TRBJ1-2, the V gene TRBV6-1, with D possibly matching TRBD1 (5 bases). CDR1 is MNHNS, CDR2 SASEGT, per germline. V was pared by 4 bases and J by 6 bases, with 12 bases between. The CDR3 has 13 residues. The CDR3 sequence: CASSVGGVDGYTL. The CDR3, as DNA: TGTGCCAGCAGTGTAGGAGGGGTGGATGGCTACACCCTC.

This clone occurred many times. At one end, the junction sequence differs from germline, possibly due to a read error. The chain uses TRBV12-3 or TRBV12-4 and TRBJ2-1; a weak D match, TRBD1 (5 bases). The CDR3 has 12 residues. This CDR3 is CASTLPGLELFF. In DNA form, the CDR3 reads TGTGCCAGCACCCTACCAGGGTTGGAGCTGTTCTTC.